This T cell receptor (beta chain) was sequenced for a study of CD8+CD57+ T cells in acquired aplastic anemia. For the study at large: Sorted CD4+ plus CD8+ cells gave DNA averaging about 3 ug.

A single count supports this clonotype. V lost 5 bases and J lost 7, with 9 bases in between. Germline V CDR1 and CDR2: SGHTA, FQGNSA. The CDR3 is 12 amino acids. Genomic DNA constituted the template upon which TCR beta VDJ and CDR3 profiling was performed. Via MiXCR, TCRdb re-called the reads, giving one row per CDR3 protein. The sample shows 250,000 to 350,000 distinct CDR3 sequences, roughly 50% of them seen only once. The source material was sorted CD4+, CD8+, or CD8+CD57+ T cells (not recorded which) from PBMCs. The TCR was taken from a human donor with severe aplastic anemia or a healthy control (not recorded which). The chain combines TRBV7-2 with TRBJ2-1, with D maybe TRBD2 (5 bases). This chain's CDR3 is CASSPQRNEQFF. The CDR3 nucleotides are TGTGCCAGCAGCCCACAGCGGAATGAGCAGTTCTTC. The whole variable domain, remainder taken from reference TRBV7-2 and TRBJ2-1, is GAGVSQSPSNKVTEKGKDVELRCDPISGHTALYWYRQSLGQGLEFLIYFQGNSAPDKSGLPSDRFSAERTGGSVSTLTIQRTQQEDSAVYLCASSPQRNEQFFGPGTRLTVL.